The clone carrying this T cell receptor (beta chain) is a singleton in its sample. These data originate in a study of cytomegalovirus exposure and HLA in healthy donors. This CDR3 is built from 14 residues. The germline gives CDR1 MNHNS, CDR2 SASEGT. V was clipped by 3 bases and J by 9 bases; unmatched bases: 7. The PCR had 60 Vbeta and 13 Jbeta primers. The repertoire was sequenced with immunoSEQ multiplex PCR; TCRdb's copy has only in-frame clones and lacks some. The table lists 130,000 or so clones, roughly 80% of them singletons. This sequence originates from a man in his forties in good health and CMV-seronegative. This sequence joins TRBV6-1 and TRBJ2-2, with 7 bases fitting TRBD1. Sequencing was done on a sample of PBMCs. The CDR3 region is CASSEVRGIWELFF. The CDR3 DNA follows: TGTGCCAGCAGTGAGGTCAGGGGGATTTGGGAGCTGTTTTTT.